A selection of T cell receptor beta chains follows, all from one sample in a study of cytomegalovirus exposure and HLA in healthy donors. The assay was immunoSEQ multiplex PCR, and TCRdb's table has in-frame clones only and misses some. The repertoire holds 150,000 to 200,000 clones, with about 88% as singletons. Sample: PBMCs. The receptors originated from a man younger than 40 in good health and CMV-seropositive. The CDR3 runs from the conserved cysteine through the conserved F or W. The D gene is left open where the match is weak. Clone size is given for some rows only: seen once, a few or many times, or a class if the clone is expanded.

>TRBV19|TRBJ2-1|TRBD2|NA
TGTGCCAGTAGTGTCGGGACTAACAATGAGCAGTTCTTC
CASSVGTNNEQFF
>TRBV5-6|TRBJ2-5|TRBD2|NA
TGTGCCAGCAGCAAGACTAGCGCCAGAGAGACCCAGTACTTC
CASSKTSARETQYF
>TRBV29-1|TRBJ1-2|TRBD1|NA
TGCAGCGTTGGTGGCCAGGGGGCAGATGGCTACACCTTC
CSVGGQGADGYTF
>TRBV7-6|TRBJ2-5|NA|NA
TGTGCCAGCAGCTTAATGGGAGGGGGGGGAGAGACCCAGTACTTC
CASSLMGGGGETQYF
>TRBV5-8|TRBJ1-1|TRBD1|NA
TGTGCCAGCAGCGCCAACAGGGGGCAGTTAGGGGACACTGAAGCTTTCTTT
CASSANRGQLGDTEAFF
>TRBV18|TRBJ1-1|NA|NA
TGTGCCAGCACGAAGCAGAACACTGAAGCTTTCTTT
CASTKQNTEAFF
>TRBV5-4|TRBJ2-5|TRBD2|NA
TGTGCCAGCAGCTTCGAGCCTAGCGGAACACAAGAGACCCAGTACTTC
CASSFEPSGTQETQYF
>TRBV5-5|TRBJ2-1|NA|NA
TGTGCCAGCAGCTTGGCCCCAGATTCTTACAATGAGCAGTTCTTC
CASSLAPDSYNEQFF
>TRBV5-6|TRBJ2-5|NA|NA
TGTGCCAGCACCCCCGGCCCGGCAGGGCGACAAGAGACCCAGTACTTC
CASTPGPAGRQETQYF
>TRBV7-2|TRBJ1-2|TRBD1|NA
TGTGCCAGTAGTCGGGACAGGGGTAACTATGGCTACACCTTC
CASSRDRGNYGYTF
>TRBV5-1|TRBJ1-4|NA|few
TGCGCCAGCAGCTCCTCGACAGCAACTAATGAAAAACTGTTTTTT
CASSSSTATNEKLFF
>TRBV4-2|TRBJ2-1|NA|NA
TGTGCCAGCAGCCAAGATCTAGGGGTTGGGGGGAGTGAGCAGTTCTTC
CASSQDLGVGGSEQFF
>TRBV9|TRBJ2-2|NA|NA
TGTGCCAGCAGCTCCAGAATAGCGGCCGGGGAGCTGTTTTTT
CASSSRIAAGELFF
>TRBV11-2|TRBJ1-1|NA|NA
TGTGCCAGCAGCTTTTTCGGGGAGACTTTCTTT
CASSFFGETFF
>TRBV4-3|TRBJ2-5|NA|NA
TGCGCCAGCAGCCAACAGGTCCAAGAGACCCAGTACTTC
CASSQQVQETQYF
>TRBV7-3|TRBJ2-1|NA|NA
TGTGCCAGCAGCTTACACCCGGGACAGGGAGCAAGCGGGAGTACGAATGAGCAGTTCTTC
CASSLHPGQGASGSTNEQFF
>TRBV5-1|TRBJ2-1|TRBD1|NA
TGCGCCAGCAGCCCCCCCGGGACAGGGGGTAATGATGAGCAGTTCTTC
CASSPPGTGGNDEQFF
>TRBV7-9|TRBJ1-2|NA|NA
TGTGCCAGCAGTCTAGAGGTTAACTATGGCTACACCTTC
CASSLEVNYGYTF
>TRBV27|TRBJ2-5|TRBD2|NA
TGTGCCAGCAGTTTATTTCCCGGGACTAGCGGGAGCCAAGAGACCCAGTACTTC
CASSLFPGTSGSQETQYF
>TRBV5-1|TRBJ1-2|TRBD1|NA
TGCGCCAGCAGCGTTTCCGGGACAGGGGGTACCTATGGCTACACCTTC
CASSVSGTGGTYGYTF
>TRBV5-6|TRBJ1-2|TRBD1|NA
TGTGCCAGCAGCAGACCGGGACAGGACTATGGCTACACCTTC
CASSRPGQDYGYTF
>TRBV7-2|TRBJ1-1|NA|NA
TGTGCCAGCAGCTTAGTGAGGGGGTCGGCTGAAGCTTTCTTT
CASSLVRGSAEAFF
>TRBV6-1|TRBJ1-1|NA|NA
TGTGCCAGCAGTGAAGGGGTCGGGATGAACACTGAAGCTTTCTTT
CASSEGVGMNTEAFF
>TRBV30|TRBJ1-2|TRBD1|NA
TGTGCCTGGAGACAGGGGAACTATGGCTACACCTTC
CAWRQGNYGYTF
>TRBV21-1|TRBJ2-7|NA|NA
TGTGCCAGCAGCGGGAGGTCGCCCTTGGTAGACGAGCAGTACTTC
CASSGRSPLVDEQYF
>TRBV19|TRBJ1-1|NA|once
TGTGCCACTGGGGGACACCAGAACACTGAAGCTTTCTTT
CATGGHQNTEAFF
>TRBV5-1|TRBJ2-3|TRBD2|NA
TGCGCCAGCAGCTTCCAACTAGCGGGGGGCACAGATACGCAGTATTTT
CASSFQLAGGTDTQYF
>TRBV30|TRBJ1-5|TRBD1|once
TGTGCCTGTGGGACAGGGATAAGAAATCAGCCCCAGCATTTT
CACGTGIRNQPQHF
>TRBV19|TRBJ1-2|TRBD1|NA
TGTGCCAGTAGTATGGGACAGGAGCTACGTGGCTACACCTTC
CASSMGQELRGYTF
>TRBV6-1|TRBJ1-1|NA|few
TGTGCCAGCAGCGCCGGGAGCTACACTGAAGCTTTCTTT
CASSAGSYTEAFF
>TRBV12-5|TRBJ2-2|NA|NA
TGTGCTAGTGGTTCCCCCTACAACACCGGGGAGCTGTTTTTT
CASGSPYNTGELFF
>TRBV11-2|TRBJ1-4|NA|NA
TGTGCCAGCAGCTTAGCAAACAGAGCTAATGAAAAACTGTTTTTT
CASSLANRANEKLFF
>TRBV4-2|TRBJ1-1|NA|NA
TGTGCCAGCAGCCGGACGGTACAGGGTGCCACTGAAGCTTTCTTT
CASSRTVQGATEAFF
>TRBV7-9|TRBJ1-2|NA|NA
TGTTCCAGCAGCTCGAATCGGGGGGGGTCTGCAGGCTACACCTTC
CSSSSNRGGSAGYTF
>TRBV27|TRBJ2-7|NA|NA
TGTGCCAGCAGTTTAGTCCTGGGGCAGGGGAATGTCGAGCAGTACTTC
CASSLVLGQGNVEQYF
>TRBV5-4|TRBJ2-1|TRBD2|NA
TGTGCCAGCAGCAGTAGCGGGAGCCTCTACAATGAGCAGTTCTTC
CASSSSGSLYNEQFF
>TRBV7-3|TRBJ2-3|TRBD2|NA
TGTGCCAGCAGCTTAGGCCCACTAGCGGTGAGCACAGATACGCAGTATTTT
CASSLGPLAVSTDTQYF
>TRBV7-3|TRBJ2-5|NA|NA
TGTGCCAGCAGCCCCTGGGGTACAGGGAAAGAGACCCAGTACTTC
CASSPWGTGKETQYF
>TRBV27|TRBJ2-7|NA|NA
TGTGCCAGCAGTTCGAGAAGAAGCGGAGCCTACGAGCAGTACTTC
CASSSRRSGAYEQYF
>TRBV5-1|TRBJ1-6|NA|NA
TGCGCCAGCAGCTTGGGAGGCCCCCTCCACTTT
CASSLGGPLHF
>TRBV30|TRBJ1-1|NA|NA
TGTGCCTGGAATCGGGGAGTGAGTGAAGCTTTCTTT
CAWNRGVSEAFF
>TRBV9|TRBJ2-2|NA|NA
TGTGCCAGCAGCGTAGAGCTGACCGGGGAGCTGTTTTTT
CASSVELTGELFF
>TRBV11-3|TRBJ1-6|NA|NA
TGTGCCAGCAGCTTGGAGAAGAATTCACCCCTCCACTTT
CASSLEKNSPLHF
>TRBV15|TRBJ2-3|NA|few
TGTGCCACCAGCAGCCCCAAGGAGTCCGATACGCAGTATTTT
CATSSPKESDTQYF
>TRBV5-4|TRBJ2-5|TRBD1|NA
TGTGCCAGCAGCTTGGCCGGGACAGGCGTACAGTACTTC
CASSLAGTGVQYF
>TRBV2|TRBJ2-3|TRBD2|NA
TGTGCCAGCAGTGAACGGGGGGGGAACACAGATACGCAGTATTTT
CASSERGGNTDTQYF
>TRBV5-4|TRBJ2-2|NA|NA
TGTGCCAGCAGCTGGGGCAGGAACACCGGGGAGCTGTTTTTT
CASSWGRNTGELFF
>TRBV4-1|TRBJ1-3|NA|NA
TGCGCCAGCAGCCAGGGAGACTCTGGAAACACCATATATTTT
CASSQGDSGNTIYF
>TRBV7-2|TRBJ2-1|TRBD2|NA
TGTGCCAGCAGCTCCCCCTTCACTGGGCGGGAGGTCTACAATGAGCAGTTCTTC
CASSSPFTGREVYNEQFF
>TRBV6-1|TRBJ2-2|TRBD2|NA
TGTGCCAGCAGTGATCTCCGACTAGCGGGCAACACCGGGGAGCTGTTTTTT
CASSDLRLAGNTGELFF
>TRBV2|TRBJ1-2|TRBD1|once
TGTGCCATCCCGGGACAGGGGGTGGGGGGCTACACCTTC
CAIPGQGVGGYTF
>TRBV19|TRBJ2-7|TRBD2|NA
TGTGCCACCGGGGGGTATTTGGAGCAGTACTTC
CATGGYLEQYF
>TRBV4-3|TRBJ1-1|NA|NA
TGCGCCAGCAGCCAAGATCGGGTCTTATACACTGAAGCTTTCTTT
CASSQDRVLYTEAFF
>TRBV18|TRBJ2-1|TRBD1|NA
TGTGCCAGCTCACCACCCGGGACAGTCCTTTACAATGAGCAGTTCTTC
CASSPPGTVLYNEQFF
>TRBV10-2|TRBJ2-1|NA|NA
TGCGCCAGCGGGGCTTCAAGGGCAGATAGTGAGCAGTTCTTC
CASGASRADSEQFF
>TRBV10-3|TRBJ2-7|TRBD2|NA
TGTGCCATCAGTGATCCTAGCGGGAGCGACGAGCAGTACTTC
CAISDPSGSDEQYF
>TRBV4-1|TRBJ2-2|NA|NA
TGCGCCAGCAGCTTAGAGCGACAGGTTACCGGGGAGCTGTTTTTT
CASSLERQVTGELFF
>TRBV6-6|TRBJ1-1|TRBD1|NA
TGTGCCAGCACCAAAGCCAGACAGGGTGAAGCTTTCTTT
CASTKARQGEAFF
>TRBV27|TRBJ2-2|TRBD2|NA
TGTGCCAGCCGGCTAGCGGGAGGCTACGGGGAGCTGTTTTTT
CASRLAGGYGELFF
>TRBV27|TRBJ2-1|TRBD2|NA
TGTGCCACCGTTCCCGGGGGGATCTACCTCTCTCCTTACAATGAGCAGTTCTTC
CATVPGGIYLSPYNEQFF